These T cell receptor beta chains were read from a single sample in a study of cytomegalovirus exposure and HLA in healthy donors. TCRdb's table, derived via immunoSEQ multiplex PCR, lists solely in-frame clones and lacks some. This sample carries approximately 110,000 clones, about two thirds of them seen once, and the ten largest clones take about 7.9%. The sequenced sample consisted of PBMCs. These receptors came from a woman aged 40 to 50 in good health and CMV-seropositive. Both conserved end residues are trimmed from each CDR3. The order of the fields is CDR3 protein, V gene, J gene.

cdr3_aa: ASSKGSSGNTIY; v_call: TRBV5-1; j_call: TRBJ1-3
cdr3_aa: ASSVAKTGGTPDNEQF; v_call: TRBV9; j_call: TRBJ2-1
cdr3_aa: ASSQDGSTGVEKLF; v_call: TRBV4-3; j_call: TRBJ1-4
cdr3_aa: ASSLAGGEGQPQH; v_call: TRBV5-4; j_call: TRBJ1-5
cdr3_aa: ASSTGLADTQY; v_call: TRBV7-2; j_call: TRBJ2-3
cdr3_aa: ASSQMTGGITEAF; v_call: TRBV5-1; j_call: TRBJ1-1
cdr3_aa: ASSWGRTGEDTIY; v_call: TRBV11-3; j_call: TRBJ1-3
cdr3_aa: ASSIRTGGSQPQH; v_call: TRBV2; j_call: TRBJ1-5
cdr3_aa: ASSDHSSLSSYNSPLH; v_call: TRBV2; j_call: TRBJ1-6
cdr3_aa: ASSRGGYSYNEQF; v_call: TRBV27; j_call: TRBJ2-1
cdr3_aa: SGYLVGHSYNEQF; v_call: TRBV29-1; j_call: TRBJ2-1
cdr3_aa: ASSQGGNNEQF; v_call: TRBV7-6; j_call: TRBJ2-1
cdr3_aa: ASSGTAEAF; v_call: TRBV6-5; j_call: TRBJ1-1
cdr3_aa: ASTTGPSSYEQY; v_call: TRBV10-2; j_call: TRBJ2-7